This note documents a single TCR beta chain sequence. This sample is drawn from a study of blood T cell repertoires in COVID-19. V was pared by 8 bases and J by 8 bases, with 5 bases of the junction left unmatched. The germline V gene encodes CDR1 ENHRY and CDR2 SYGVKD. The CDR3 has 13 residues. This table comes from immunoSEQ multiplex PCR, and its TCRdb copy is limited to in-frame clones, with some not included. Counted here are more than 95,000 clones, 70% to 80% occurring once; the ten biggest clones make up about 2.3%. This rearrangement joins TRBV10-3 to TRBJ2-2; 10 nucleotides match TRBD1. This clonotype was obtained from a man aged 45-65 years with acute or convalescent COVID-19. Sequenced sample: peripheral blood. CDR3 DNA sequence: TGTGCCATCTTGGGACAGGGGCCGGGGGAGCTGTTTTTT. Encoded protein: CAILGQGPGELFF.